Listed below are T cell receptor beta chains from one sample, sequenced in a study of blood T cell repertoires in COVID-19. The method was immunoSEQ multiplex PCR; TCRdb's version includes in-frame clones alone and lacks a portion of them. The sample has about 210,000 clones; around 83% are singletons. The sample consisted of peripheral blood. All receptors come from a man aged 45 to 65 with active or convalescent COVID-19. CDR3s include the opening cysteine and the closing phenylalanine or tryptophan. A D gene is named only where the DNA matches it firmly. Only some rows state a clone size, as once, few, many or a class for expanded clones.

clone size	V gene	J gene	D gene	CDR3 protein	CDR3 DNA
.	TRBV6-2/TRBV6-3	TRBJ1-2	.	CASSYSSGAYGYTF	TGTGCCAGCAGTTACTCTAGCGGAGCCTATGGCTACACCTTC
once	TRBV28	TRBJ2-7	.	CASSFGEPSSYEQYF	TGTGCCAGCAGCTTTGGGGAGCCAAGCTCCTACGAGCAGTACTTC
.	TRBV7-2	TRBJ2-4	TRBD1	CASSLTGEARWNIQYF	TGTGCCAGCAGCTTGACAGGGGAGGCCCGTTGGAACATTCAGTACTTC
.	TRBV24-1	TRBJ1-6	.	CATNTVSSYNSPLHF	TGTGCCACCAATACAGTGAGCTCCTATAATTCACCCCTCCACTTT
.	TRBV19	TRBJ1-3	TRBD1	CASSSQGAQWMSSGNTIYF	TGTGCCAGTAGTAGTCAGGGGGCGCAATGGATGAGCTCTGGAAACACCATATATTTT
.	TRBV19	TRBJ1-5	.	CASSINWRGQPQHF	TGTGCCAGTAGTATAAATTGGAGAGGGCAGCCCCAGCATTTT
.	TRBV5-4	TRBJ2-3	TRBD1	CASSPGQGPDTQYF	TGTGCCAGCAGCCCCGGACAGGGGCCAGATACGCAGTATTTT
.	TRBV9	TRBJ2-5	TRBD2	CASSARLAGSQETQYF	TGTGCCAGCAGCGCCAGACTAGCGGGGTCCCAAGAGACCCAGTACTTC
.	TRBV3-1/TRBV3-2	TRBJ2-5	TRBD2	CASSQAGGRGETQYF	TGTGCCAGCAGCCAAGCGGGGGGGCGCGGGGAGACCCAGTACTTC
.	TRBV5-4	TRBJ2-5	TRBD1	CASSLAIGQGPQETQYF	TGTGCCAGCAGCCTTGCTATTGGACAGGGGCCTCAAGAGACCCAGTACTTC
.	TRBV6-5	TRBJ1-6	TRBD1	CASSQQGEFSPLHF	TGTGCCAGCAGCCAACAGGGGGAGTTTTCACCCCTCCACTTT
few	TRBV9	TRBJ1-1	.	CASSVDWNTEAFF	TGTGCCAGCAGCGTAGACTGGAACACTGAAGCTTTCTTT
once	TRBV6-6	TRBJ1-1	TRBD1	CASSLGTGGAEAFF	TGTGCCAGCAGCCTTGGGACAGGTGGGGCTGAAGCTTTCTTT
.	TRBV10-3	TRBJ1-1	.	CAISESQVRRNTEAFF	TGTGCCATCAGTGAGTCGCAGGTCAGACGAAACACTGAAGCTTTCTTT
.	TRBV5-1	TRBJ1-2	TRBD1	CASSPRDRPYGYTF	TGCGCCAGCAGCCCAAGGGACAGGCCCTATGGCTACACCTTC
.	TRBV6-5	TRBJ1-2	.	CASSLTGGLRGGYTF	TGTGCCAGCAGTCTAACCGGGGGGTTACGGGGAGGCTACACCTTC